This entry lists 5 T cell receptor beta chains sequenced from one sample in a study of PD-1 blockade in mismatch repair-deficient tumors. Generated by immunoSEQ multiplex PCR, the TCRdb table keeps only in-frame clones and is missing some. The top ten hold roughly 14% of the sample, which has 95,000 to 150,000 clones, around 86% seen once. The specimen comprised peripheral blood, sampled 44 weeks after starting pembrolizumab. The receptor set was obtained from an adult with mismatch repair-deficient cancer.

The chain recombines TRBV7-2 with TRBJ2-1; a possible D gene is TRBD1 (5 bases). The CDR3 runs 16 residues. CDR1 is SGHTA, CDR2 FQGNSA, per germline. V gave up 3 bases and J gave up 10 bases, with 22 bases separating them. DNA for the CDR3: TGTGCCAGCAGCTTGGGGCCAGGCGTCTCCCAAGGGGAGCAGTTCTTC. This codes for CASSLGPGVSQGEQFF. Full variable domain (rest looked up from reference TRBV7-2 and TRBJ2-1): GAGVSQSPSNKVTEKGKDVELRCDPISGHTALYWYRQSLGQGLEFLIYFQGNSAPDKSGLPSDRFSAERTGGSVSTLTIQRTQQEDSAVYLCASSLGPGVSQGEQFFGPGTRLTVL.

V and J are TRBV11-2 and TRBJ1-4, with D maybe TRBD1 (6 bases). The CDR3 has 17 residues. V was shortened by 3 bases and J by 0 bases, with 14 bases between the two germline ends. From germline, CDR1 is SGHAT and CDR2 FQNNGV. Here the CDR3 DNA reads TGTGCCAGCAGCTTGGCAGGGTGGGGGCCAACTAATGAAAAACTGTTTTTT. The encoded protein is CASSLAGWGPTNEKLFF.

The chain is built from TRBV28 and TRBJ2-7; TRBD1 matches 9 bases. Germline V gene data show CDR1 as MDHEN and CDR2 as SYDVKM. J was trimmed by 6 bases and V by 5 bases; bases with no gene match: 20. The length of the CDR3 is 18 residues. This chain's CDR3 is CASSPGGQGDAVGSEQYF. Written as DNA, the CDR3 is TGTGCCAGCAGTCCGGGGGGACAGGGTGATGCGGTGGGTTCCGAGCAGTACTTC.

This clone was seen only a few times. This chain uses TRBV25-1 with TRBJ2-4; possibly TRBD1 for D (5 bases). The germline V and J ends were trimmed by 1 base and 1 base, with 14 bases remaining between them. In germline, CDR1 is MGHDK, CDR2 SYGVNS. The CDR3 sequence is 17 residues long. CDR3 coding DNA: TGTGCCAGCAGTGAATCAGGGCCTCGTGGCGCCAAAAACATTCAGTACTTC. Its translation is CASSESGPRGAKNIQYF.

The rearrangement uses TRBV2 and TRBJ1-4; D unclear. V lost 3 bases, J lost 4 bases, and 12 bases lay in between. This CDR3 is built from 15 residues. Germline CDR1 is SNHLY and CDR2 is FYNNEI. CDR3 in DNA: TGTGCCAGCAGTGAGAGCGGGGTTGTTAATGAAAAACTGTTTTTT. It translates to CASSESGVVNEKLFF.